The 27 T cell receptor beta chains below come from one sample, sequenced in a study of shared clonotypes between healthy human individuals. The method was immunoSEQ multiplex PCR; TCRdb's version includes in-frame clones alone and lacks a portion of them. Found here are 1.5 million to 1.9 million clones, 98% of them singletons; the top ten hold 0.4% to 0.45%. The source material was naive CD4+ T cells sorted from blood. This sample's subset: CD45RA+ positively selected. Every receptor here comes from a man between 25 and 39 years old in good health.

This sequence joins TRBV9 and TRBJ2-7; TRBD1 might be the D (5 bases). CDR1 SGDLS and CDR2 YYNGEE come from the germline V gene. This CDR3 is built from 15 residues. With 0 bases removed from V and 4 bases from J, the gap between germline ends came to 14 bases. CDR3 in amino acids: CASSVAGRAGYEQYF. The CDR3 DNA follows: TGTGCCAGCAGCGTAGCGGGCAGGGCAGGGTACGAGCAGTACTTC.

The J gene is TRBJ2-3, the V gene TRBV9, with D perhaps given as TRBD1 or TRBD2 (6 bases each). Trimming shortened V by 0 bases and J by 2 bases, and 13 bases separated the two germline ends. CDR1 SGDLS and CDR2 YYNGEE come from the germline V gene. The CDR3 contains 16 residues. Here the CDR3 reads CASSVEGGGDTDTQYF. The DNA of the CDR3 is TGTGCCAGCAGCGTAGAAGGGGGAGGAGACACAGATACGCAGTATTTT.

The genes are TRBV14 and TRBJ1-1; D not certain. Trimming stripped 6 bases from V and 6 bases from J, with 14 bases between. This CDR3 region has 13 residues. Germline lookup yields CDR1 SGHDN and CDR2 FVKESK. In DNA, the CDR3 is TGTGCCAGCAGAAGAGGAGGGTGGCCTGAAGCTTTCTTT. Amino acid sequence: CASRRGGWPEAFF.

The DNA for the CDR3 is TGTGCCAGCAGTTCCAAGAACAGGGGTTCTGAAGCTTTCTTT. Encoded protein: CASSSKNRGSEAFF. The rearrangement uses TRBV2 and TRBJ1-1; 7 nucleotides agree with TRBD1. The CDR3 contains 14 residues. From germline, CDR1 is SNHLY and CDR2 FYNNEI. V lost 5 bases and J lost 6; bases outside the gene matches: 9.

The chain employs TRBV28 and TRBJ1-5; D perhaps matches TRBD1 (6 bases). Germline loops: CDR1 MDHEN, CDR2 SYDVKM. V was clipped by 7 bases and J by 2 bases, with 12 bases between them. CDR3 length: 14 residues. This CDR3 is CASIHHRGNQPQHF. The CDR3 nucleotides are TGTGCCAGCATCCACCACAGGGGCAATCAGCCCCAGCATTTT.

V usage is TRBV28 and J usage is TRBJ1-1; possibly TRBD1 for D (5 bases). V was shortened by 10 bases and J by 2 bases, with 14 bases between the two germline ends. This CDR3 region has 13 residues. Looked up from germline, CDR1 is MDHEN and CDR2 is SYDVKM. The CDR3 here is CATKGTPNTEAFF. In nucleotides, the CDR3 is TGTGCCACAAAAGGGACCCCAAACACTGAAGCTTTCTTT.

The chain carries TRBV28 and TRBJ2-3; the match to TRBD2 covers 8 bases. This CDR3 comprises 15 residues. After removal of 6 bases from V and 4 bases from J, the junction contained 9 bases not matched to a gene. CDR1 is MDHEN, CDR2 SYDVKM, per germline. CDR3 coding DNA: TGTGCCAGCAGCAAGAGCGGGAGCGAGGCAGATACGCAGTATTTT. It specifies CASSKSGSEADTQYF.

The rearrangement uses TRBV5-1 and TRBJ2-3; D might be TRBD2 (6 bases). Trimming shortened V by 0 bases and J by 1 base, and 12 bases separated the two germline ends. CDR3 length: 16 amino acids. Germline V gene sequence: CDR1 SGHRS, CDR2 YFSETQ. The CDR3 nucleotides are TGCGCCAGCAGCTTGGTAGGGACGGGGGGCACAGATACGCAGTATTTT. Its protein product is CASSLVGTGGTDTQYF.

The V call is TRBV11-2, the J call TRBJ2-1; TRBD2 matches 8 bases. Germline CDR1 SGHAT, CDR2 FQNNGV. The CDR3 runs 15 residues. The J segment lost 8 bases and the V segment lost 5 bases, leaving 11 bases of the junction unmatched. In nucleotides, the CDR3 is TGTGCCAGCAGCACTTCCGGGACTAGAAGCGATGAGCAGTTCTTC. It is translated as CASSTSGTRSDEQFF.

The V call is TRBV5-6, the J call TRBJ2-5, with 7 bases matching TRBD2. CDR1 SGHDT and CDR2 YYEEEE come from the germline V gene. Trimming took 1 base from V and 4 from J; bases not matched to a gene: 10. The CDR3 runs to 16 residues. This chain's CDR3 is CASSLLAGVVGETQYF. The CDR3 coding sequence is TGTGCCAGCAGCTTGTTGGCGGGAGTGGTGGGAGAGACCCAGTACTTC.

The V gene is TRBV5-1, the J gene TRBJ2-5, with 8 bases aligning to TRBD2. The germline gives CDR1 SGHRS, CDR2 YFSETQ. The CDR3 loop spans 21 amino acids. V shed 3 bases and J 5 bases; nucleotides not matched to a gene: 27. The CDR3 DNA reads as TGCGCCAGCAGCTACTTTGTCGGACGGGCCTCCGGGACTAGTGACTGGGAGACCCAGTACTTC. Translation: CASSYFVGRASGTSDWETQYF. Filled out from reference TRBV5-1 and TRBJ2-5, the complete variable domain reads KAGVTQTPRYLIKTRGQQVTLSCSPISGHRSVSWYQQTPGQGLQFLFEYFSETQRNKGNFPGRFSGRQFSNSRSEMNVSTLELGDSALYLCASSYFVGRASGTSDWETQYFGPGTRLLVL.

This chain links TRBV29-1 with TRBJ1-1; D is perhaps TRBD1 (6 bases). The V end was cut by 4 bases, the J end by 4 bases, with 16 bases between. This CDR3 has 14 amino acids. CDR1 and CDR2 from the germline V gene are SQVTM and ANQGSEA. CDR3 DNA sequence: TGCAGCGTTGGCTTCAGGGGTGAGGGCACTGAAGCTTTCTTT. This codes for CSVGFRGEGTEAFF.

The gene calls are TRBV6-5 and TRBJ1-4, with a weak D call TRBD1 (6 bases). Per the germline V gene, CDR1 is MNHEY and CDR2 is SVGAGI. This CDR3 has 15 amino acids. V lost 5 bases and J 8 bases, leaving 18 bases between the germline ends. The CDR3 reads CASSLTGTRGEKLFF. The CDR3 DNA sequence: TGTGCCAGCAGTCTAACCGGGACACGTGGCGAAAAACTGTTTTTT.

The rearrangement links TRBV29-1 to TRBJ1-5, with D perhaps matching TRBD1 (5 bases). Germline lookup yields CDR1 SQVTM and CDR2 ANQGSEA. The CDR3 sequence is 13 residues long. V was pared by 7 bases and J by 9 bases, with 19 bases between. CDR3 sequence: CSATDITGGPQHF. The CDR3 DNA sequence: TGCAGCGCGACAGACATTACGGGAGGGCCCCAGCATTTT.

The DNA for the CDR3 is TGTGCCAGCAGCGTAGGTCTAGCGGGAATGGGGGAGCAGTACTTC. This encodes CASSVGLAGMGEQYF. The chain is built from TRBV9 and TRBJ2-7; TRBD2 matches at 9 bases. Germline CDR1 SGDLS, CDR2 YYNGEE. After removal of 0 bases from V and 7 bases from J, the junction contained 8 bases not matched to a gene. The CDR3 has 15 amino acids.

The chain uses TRBV28 and TRBJ2-5; D not certain. The CDR3 is 13 amino acids. Germline assignment: CDR1 MDHEN and CDR2 SYDVKM. V lost 7 bases to trimming and J lost 0 bases, with 9 bases between them. Here the CDR3 DNA reads TGTGCCAGCACCGTATGGTACCAAGAGACCCAGTACTTC. Its protein product is CASTVWYQETQYF. Full variable domain (missing parts from reference TRBV28 and TRBJ2-5): DVKVTQSSRYLVKRTGEKVFLECVQDMDHENMFWYRQDPGLGLRLIYFSYDVKMKEKGDIPEGYSVSREKKERFSLILESASTNQTSMYLCASTVWYQETQYFGPGTRLLVL.

Turning to this clone: This same CDR3 is encoded by further DNA sequences in the sample. J is TRBJ2-7 and V is TRBV7-2, with 9 bases lining up with TRBD2. Germline CDR1 is SGHTA and CDR2 is FQGNSA. V lost 3 bases and J lost 6; bases outside the gene matches: 6. This CDR3 is 14 amino acids long. The CDR3 DNA follows: TGTGCCAGCAGCTTTAGCGGGAGAGGTAGCGAGCAGTACTTC. Translating it yields CASSFSGRGSEQYF.

About this clone: The sample contains more than one DNA sequence encoding this CDR3. V usage is TRBV5-1 and J usage is TRBJ2-3, with 8 bases lining up with TRBD2. Trimming took 3 bases from V and 3 from J; bases not matched to a gene: 6. Germline CDR1 SGHRS, CDR2 YFSETQ. CDR3 size: 15 residues. The CDR3: CASSSSGSRTDTQYF. The DNA for the CDR3 is TGCGCCAGCAGCTCAAGCGGGAGTCGTACAGATACGCAGTATTTT.

The chain recombines TRBV19 with TRBJ2-1; possible D gene TRBD1, 5 bases. With 5 bases removed from V and 4 bases from J, the gap between germline ends came to 15 bases. The CDR3 is made up of 15 amino acids. The germline V gene has CDR1 LNHDA and CDR2 SQIVND (reference sequence). This CDR3 reads CASSVTVPSYNEQFF. The CDR3 coding sequence is TGTGCCAGTAGTGTGACAGTCCCTTCTTACAATGAGCAGTTCTTC.

J is TRBJ2-1 and V is TRBV6-5; unclear D gene. This CDR3 has 16 amino acids. Germline V gene lookup returns CDR1 MNHEY and CDR2 SVGAGI. The germline V and J ends were trimmed by 0 bases and 0 bases, with 9 bases remaining between them. This CDR3 reads CASSYSRISSYNEQFF. The CDR3 DNA sequence: TGTGCCAGCAGTTACTCCAGAATTAGCTCCTACAATGAGCAGTTCTTC.

This sequence joins TRBV6-5 and TRBJ2-2; weak D call: TRBD1 (6 bases). The germline V and J ends were trimmed by 5 bases and 4 bases, with 14 bases remaining between them. This CDR3 contains 15 residues. From germline, CDR1 is MNHEY and CDR2 SVGAGI. CDR3: CASSLHRVTTGELFF. Here the CDR3 DNA reads TGTGCCAGCAGTCTACACAGGGTCACCACCGGGGAGCTGTTTTTT.

The genes are TRBV6-1 and TRBJ1-1, with D perhaps matching TRBD1 (5 bases). Germline values: CDR1 MNHNS, CDR2 SASEGT. Trimming pared 8 bases from V and 3 bases from J, leaving 16 bases between. The CDR3 sequence is 14 residues long. CDR3 coding DNA: TGTGCCAGCCGGGGCGTATGGTCTTACACTGAAGCTTTCTTT. Its translation: CASRGVWSYTEAFF.

The chain couples TRBV11-2 to TRBJ1-3, with 9 bases lining up with TRBD1. The CDR3 extends over 17 amino acids. Germline V gives CDR1 SGHAT, CDR2 FQNNGV. V shed 5 bases, J shed 0 bases, and the junction held 8 bases outside the gene matches. DNA for the CDR3: TGTGCCAGCAGCCCCAGACAGGGGGGTCGCTCTGGAAACACCATATATTTT. Amino acid sequence: CASSPRQGGRSGNTIYF. The variable domain in full, completed from reference TRBV11-2 and TRBJ1-3, reads EAGVAQSPRYKIIEKRQSVAFWCNPISGHATLYWYQQILGQGPKLLIQFQNNGVVDDSQLPKDRFSAERLKGVDSTLKIQPAKLEDSAVYLCASSPRQGGRSGNTIYFGEGSWLTVV.

V gene TRBV5-1 combines with J gene TRBJ2-3; a possible D gene is TRBD1 (7 bases). The CDR3 length is 16 residues. Germline CDR1 is SGHRS and CDR2 is YFSETQ. Trimming cost V 0 bases and J 2 bases, with 13 bases left between them. In DNA, the CDR3 is TGCGCCAGCAGCTTGGCCGCGGGACAGACCACAGATACGCAGTATTTT. Translation: CASSLAAGQTTDTQYF.

The genes are TRBV7-2 and TRBJ1-2; D is perhaps TRBD1 (5 bases). This CDR3 is 15 amino acids long. Germline lookup yields CDR1 SGHTA and CDR2 FQGNSA. V was cut by 5 bases and J by 5 bases, with 18 bases left in between. The CDR3 protein is CASSPDGARQYGYTF. CDR3 nucleotide sequence: TGTGCCAGCAGCCCTGATGGGGCCCGTCAATATGGCTACACCTTC.

The chain carries TRBV27 and TRBJ1-4; 8 positions match TRBD1. V was clipped by 6 bases and J by 8 bases; unmatched bases: 8. Germline CDR1 and CDR2: MNHEY and SMNVEV (reference sequence). The CDR3 is 14 residues long. The CDR3 nucleotides read TGTGCCAGCAGCTGGGACAGGACTATCGAAAAACTGTTTTTT. This encodes CASSWDRTIEKLFF.

The rearrangement links TRBV11-2 to TRBJ2-2; 12 nucleotides match TRBD2. CDR1 is SGHAT and CDR2 is FQNNGV in the germline V gene. Losses at the gene ends were 0 bases for V and 3 bases for J; bases not matched to a gene: 5. The CDR3 spans 18 residues. The CDR3 region has the DNA TGTGCCAGCAGCTTAGAGTCGCTAGCGGGAGGGTACACCGGGGAGCTGTTTTTT. It specifies CASSLESLAGGYTGELFF. The variable domain in full, completed from reference TRBV11-2 and TRBJ2-2, reads EAGVAQSPRYKIIEKRQSVAFWCNPISGHATLYWYQQILGQGPKLLIQFQNNGVVDDSQLPKDRFSAERLKGVDSTLKIQPAKLEDSAVYLCASSLESLAGGYTGELFFGEGSRLTVL.